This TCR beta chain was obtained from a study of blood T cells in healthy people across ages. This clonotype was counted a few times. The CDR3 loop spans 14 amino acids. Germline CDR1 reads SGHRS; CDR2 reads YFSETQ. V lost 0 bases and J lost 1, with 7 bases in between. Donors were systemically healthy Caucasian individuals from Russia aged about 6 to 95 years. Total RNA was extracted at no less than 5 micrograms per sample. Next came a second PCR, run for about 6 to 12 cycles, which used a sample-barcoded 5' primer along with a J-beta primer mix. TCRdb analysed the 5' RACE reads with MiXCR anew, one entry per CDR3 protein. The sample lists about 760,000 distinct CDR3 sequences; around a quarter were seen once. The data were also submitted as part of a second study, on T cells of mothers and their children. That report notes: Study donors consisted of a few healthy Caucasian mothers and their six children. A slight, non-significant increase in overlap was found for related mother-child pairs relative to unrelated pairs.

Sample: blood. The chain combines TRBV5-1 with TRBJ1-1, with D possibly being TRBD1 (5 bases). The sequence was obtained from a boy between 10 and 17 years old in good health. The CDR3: CASSLVDKNTEAFF. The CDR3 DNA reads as TGCGCCAGCAGCTTGGTGGACAAGAACACTGAAGCTTTCTTT.